A selection of T cell receptor beta chains follows, all from one sample in a study of blood T cell repertoires in COVID-19. Assay used: immunoSEQ multiplex PCR; TCRdb lists only in-frame clones, some missing. The profile shows 400,000 to 450,000 clones, 80% to 90% of them singletons. Sample: peripheral blood. These receptor sequences come from a man in his late teens or twenties with COVID-19, enrolled during active disease. Each CDR3 is given with its conserved first and last residue. The D gene is left open where the match is weak. Not every row has a clone size; where given, it reads once, few, many or a size class.

len,abundance,j_gene,d_gene,v_gene,CDR3nt,CDR3aa
12,once,TRBJ2-5,.,TRBV11-3,TGTGCCAGCAGCTTAGAGGATGCGGCCCAGTACTTC,CASSLEDAAQYF
13,.,TRBJ2-1,.,TRBV11-2,TGTGCCAGCAGGAGCGGCAGTTACAATGAGCAGTTCTTC,CASRSGSYNEQFF
14,.,TRBJ2-7,.,TRBV11-3,TGTGCCAGCAGCTTAACAGGGTTCTCCTACGAGCAGTACTTC,CASSLTGFSYEQYF
15,.,TRBJ1-5,.,TRBV19,TGTGCCAGTAGGGATCGGGGGGCAAGCAATCAGCCCCAGCATTTT,CASRDRGASNQPQHF
16,.,TRBJ2-1,.,TRBV6-5,TGTGCCAGCAGTTACTCCGGACAAGCCTACCTCAATGAGCAGTTCTTC,CASSYSGQAYLNEQFF
13,.,TRBJ2-1,.,TRBV7-9,TGTGCCAGCAGCTTAGCGGGAGCCCCTGAGCAGTTCTTC,CASSLAGAPEQFF
16,.,TRBJ2-3,TRBD2,TRBV2,TGTGCCAGCAGTGTCACTAGCGGGTTAGGCACAGATACGCAGTATTTT,CASSVTSGLGTDTQYF
15,.,TRBJ2-5,.,TRBV15,TGTGCCACCAGCAGAGATTCCGTGCAGGGAGAGACCCAGTACTTC,CATSRDSVQGETQYF
14,.,TRBJ2-1,TRBD1,TRBV7-9,TGTGCCAGCACCCTGGACAGGGATAGGAATGAGCAGTTCTTC,CASTLDRDRNEQFF
15,.,TRBJ2-1,.,TRBV5-4,TGTGCCAGCAGCTTGACCCAGGGGAGAGGCAATGAGCAGTTCTTC,CASSLTQGRGNEQFF
14,.,TRBJ2-3,TRBD2,TRBV5-4,TGTGCCAGCGAAGGCGGGGGGGCCGCGGATACGCAGTATTTT,CASEGGGAADTQYF
12,.,TRBJ1-4,.,TRBV7-9,TGTGCCAGCAGCTGGGGCCTTGAAAAACTGTTTTTT,CASSWGLEKLFF
13,once,TRBJ2-1,.,TRBV19,TGTGCCACCAGGGAACACGGGGGCAATGAGCAGTTCTTC,CATREHGGNEQFF
19,.,TRBJ1-5,.,TRBV9,TGTGCCAGCAGCGCGGAAGATATGGACAGATTGTGGGGCAATCAGCCCCAGCATTTT,CASSAEDMDRLWGNQPQHF
16,once,TRBJ2-7,TRBD1,TRBV12-5,TGTGCTAGTGGTTTGGTCCCGGGACAGGGGAAGGGCGAGCAGTACTTC,CASGLVPGQGKGEQYF
17,.,TRBJ2-7,.,TRBV5-6,TGTGCCAGCAGCTTGGTGGTCACCAACTCTATTACCTACGAGCAGTACTTC,CASSLVVTNSITYEQYF
12,.,TRBJ1-2,TRBD1,TRBV30,TGTGCCTGGAGTGGGACAGGGGTTGGCTACACCTTC,CAWSGTGVGYTF
13,.,TRBJ2-3,.,TRBV7-2,TGTGCCAGCAGCTTAAGACTTGGAGATACGCAGTATTTT,CASSLRLGDTQYF
13,.,TRBJ1-2,.,TRBV12-3/TRBV12-4,TGTGCCAGCAGTTTTGCAGATAACTATGGCTACACCTTC,CASSFADNYGYTF
15,few,TRBJ1-2,.,TRBV18,TGTGCCAGCTCACCACCGTCTCAGGCGCTCTATGGCTACACCTTC,CASSPPSQALYGYTF
13,.,TRBJ1-2,TRBD1,TRBV11-2,TGTGCCAGCAGTCCCGACAGGGGCGGTGGCTACACCTTC,CASSPDRGGGYTF
15,once,TRBJ2-3,.,TRBV7-9,TGTGCCAGCAGCCCCAGACGGGTTATTTCAGATACGCAGTATTTT,CASSPRRVISDTQYF
15,few,TRBJ2-2,TRBD1,TRBV4-1,TGCGCCAGCAGCCTAGACAGGGCGACCACCGGGGAGCTGTTTTTT,CASSLDRATTGELFF
17,many,TRBJ2-3,.,TRBV28,TGTGCCAGCAGTTCCAACCTGCTCGCCCGCGAAAGAGATACGCAGTATTTT,CASSSNLLARERDTQYF
16,once,TRBJ2-3,TRBD2,TRBV3-1/TRBV3-2,TGTGCCAGCAGCCAAGATGGACTAGCGGGAACAGATACGCAGTATTTT,CASSQDGLAGTDTQYF
14,.,TRBJ2-7,.,TRBV2,TGTGCCAGCAGTGACGACAGTTCGGGAGCCGAGCAGTACTTC,CASSDDSSGAEQYF
16,.,TRBJ2-7,TRBD2,TRBV19,TGTGCCAGTAGTATATTAATGGGGACTAGCGGCTACGAGCAGTACTTC,CASSILMGTSGYEQYF
14,.,TRBJ2-1,TRBD1,TRBV20-1,TGCAGTGCTAGTGGGACAGGGGCTGGCAATGAGCAGTTCTTC,CSASGTGAGNEQFF
16,.,TRBJ2-5,TRBD1,TRBV23-1,TGCGCCAGCAGTCGATCTTGGACAGGGCTCCAAGAGACCCAGTACTTC,CASSRSWTGLQETQYF